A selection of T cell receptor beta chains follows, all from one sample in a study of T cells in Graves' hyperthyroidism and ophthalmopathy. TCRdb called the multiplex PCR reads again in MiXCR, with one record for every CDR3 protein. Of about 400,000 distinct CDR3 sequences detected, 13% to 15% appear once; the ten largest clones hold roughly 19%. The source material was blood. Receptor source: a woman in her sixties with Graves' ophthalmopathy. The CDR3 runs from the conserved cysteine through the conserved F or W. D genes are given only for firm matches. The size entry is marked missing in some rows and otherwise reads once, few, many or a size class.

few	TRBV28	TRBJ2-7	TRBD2	CASRAGVPYEQYF	TGTGCCAGCAGAGCGGGGGTTCCCTACGAGCAGTACTTC
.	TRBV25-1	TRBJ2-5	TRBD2	CATLSGIYVETQYF	TGTGCCACCTTAAGCGGGATCTACGTGGAGACCCAGTACTTC
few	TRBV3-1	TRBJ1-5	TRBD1	CASSQTGVGQPQHF	TGTGCCAGCAGCCAGACAGGGGTGGGCCAGCCCCAGCATTTT
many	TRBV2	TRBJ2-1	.	CASSEYAGDYYNEQFF	TGTGCCAGCAGTGAATATGCAGGCGATTACTACAATGAGCAGTTCTTC
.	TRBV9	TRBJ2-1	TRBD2	CAGSDIAGGVYNEQFF	TGTGCCGGCAGCGATATAGCGGGAGGGGTCTACAATGAGCAGTTCTTC
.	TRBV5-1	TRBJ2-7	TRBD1	CASSFGPTGEFFYEQYF	TGCGCCAGCAGCTTTGGGCCTACAGGGGAATTTTTCTACGAGCAGTACTTC
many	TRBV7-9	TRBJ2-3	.	CASSTRLEDTQYF	TGTGCCAGCAGCACTAGACTTGAGGATACGCAGTATTTT
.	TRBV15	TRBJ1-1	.	CATSRQRNTEAFF	TGTGCCACCAGCCGGCAGAGGAACACTGAAGCTTTCTTT
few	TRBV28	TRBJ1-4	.	CASTDTNEKLFF	TGTGCCAGCACCGACACAAATGAAAAACTGTTTTTT
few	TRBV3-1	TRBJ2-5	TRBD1	CASSPALRGQGETQYF	TGTGCCAGCAGCCCGGCACTTAGGGGGCAAGGAGAGACCCAGTACTTC
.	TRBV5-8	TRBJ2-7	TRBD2	CASSSGGLAGKQYF	TGTGCCAGCAGCTCGGGGGGACTAGCGGGAAAGCAGTACTTC
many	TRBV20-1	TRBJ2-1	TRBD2	CSARRLARYNEQFF	TGCAGTGCTAGAAGACTAGCTCGGTACAATGAGCAGTTCTTC
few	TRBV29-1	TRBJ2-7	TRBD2	CSVRTAGVSYEQYF	TGCAGCGTACGTACTGCGGGGGTCTCCTACGAGCAGTACTTC
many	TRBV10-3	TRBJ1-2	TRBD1	CAKDPGQGREGYTF	TGTGCCAAAGATCCGGGACAGGGCCGAGAAGGCTACACCTTC
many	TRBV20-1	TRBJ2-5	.	CSARDPAPSPGQYF	TGCAGTGCTAGAGATCCCGCACCCAGCCCAGGCCAGTACTTC
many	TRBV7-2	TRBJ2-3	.	CASSVKRRAFTDTQYF	TGTGCCAGCAGCGTCAAGCGGAGGGCGTTCACAGATACGCAGTATTTT
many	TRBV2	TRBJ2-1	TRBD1	CASSERIPGTGENEQFF	TGTGCCAGCAGTGAAAGGATCCCCGGGACAGGGGAAAATGAGCAGTTCTTC
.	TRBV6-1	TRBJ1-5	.	CAISDTGNQPQHF	TGTGCCATCAGTGATACAGGGAATCAGCCCCAGCATTTT